This entry concerns a single T cell receptor (beta chain). Trimming removed 7 bases from V and 5 bases from J; junction bases left unmatched: 6. Per the germline V gene, CDR1 is MNHEY and CDR2 is SVGAGI. There are 13 residues in the CDR3. These data originate in a study of cytomegalovirus exposure and HLA in healthy donors. Primers: 60 Vbeta forward and 13 Jbeta reverse. The repertoire was sequenced with immunoSEQ multiplex PCR; TCRdb's copy has only in-frame clones and lacks some. The table shows 100,000 or so clones, with around 75% occurring only once. The specimen was PBMCs. The V gene is TRBV6-5, the J gene TRBJ1-1; the match to TRBD1 covers 8 bases. The clonotype was recovered from a man in his forties or fifties in good health and CMV-seronegative. In nucleotides, the CDR3 is TGTGCCAGCACAACAGGGGGATGGACTGAAGCTTTCTTT. Translating gives CASTTGGWTEAFF.